This TCR beta chain is from a study of blood T cell repertoires in COVID-19. Study at large: The cDNA or gDNA used as material had been derived from T cells, B-cell-depleted T cells, or PBMCs.

V shed 7 bases and J shed 7 bases, with 11 bases lying between them. CDR3 length equals 12 residues. Germline assignment: CDR1 LGHDT and CDR2 YNNKEL (reference sequence). Methods used by the authors: Scientists estimated how many nucleated cells there were by amplifying reference gene primers. TCRdb's table, derived via immunoSEQ multiplex PCR, lists solely in-frame clones and lacks some. Clone size and the V and J calls come from that table; the DNA yielded D and trimming. The sample shows around 80,000 clones, 85% to 90% of them seen only once. This rearrangement joins TRBV3-1 (or the pseudogene TRBV3-2) to TRBJ2-1; D unresolved. The TCR comes from a man older than 75 with active or convalescent COVID-19. Material for sequencing was peripheral blood. In DNA form, the CDR3 reads TGTGCCAGCACTTCCTCGGTGAATGAGCAGTTCTTC. It specifies CASTSSVNEQFF.